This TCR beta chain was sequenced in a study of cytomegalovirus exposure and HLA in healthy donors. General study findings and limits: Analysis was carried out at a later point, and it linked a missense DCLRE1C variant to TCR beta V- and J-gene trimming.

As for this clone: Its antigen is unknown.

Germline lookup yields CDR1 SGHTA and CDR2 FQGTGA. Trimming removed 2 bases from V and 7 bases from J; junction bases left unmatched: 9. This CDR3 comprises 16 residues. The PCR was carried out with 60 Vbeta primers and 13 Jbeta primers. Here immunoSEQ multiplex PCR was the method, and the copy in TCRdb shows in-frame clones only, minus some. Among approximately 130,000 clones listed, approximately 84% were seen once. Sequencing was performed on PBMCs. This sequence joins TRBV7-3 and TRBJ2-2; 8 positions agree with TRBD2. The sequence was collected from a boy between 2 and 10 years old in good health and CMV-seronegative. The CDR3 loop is CASSLLPGRADGELFF. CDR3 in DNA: TGTGCCAGCAGCTTATTACCCGGGAGGGCCGACGGGGAGCTGTTTTTT.